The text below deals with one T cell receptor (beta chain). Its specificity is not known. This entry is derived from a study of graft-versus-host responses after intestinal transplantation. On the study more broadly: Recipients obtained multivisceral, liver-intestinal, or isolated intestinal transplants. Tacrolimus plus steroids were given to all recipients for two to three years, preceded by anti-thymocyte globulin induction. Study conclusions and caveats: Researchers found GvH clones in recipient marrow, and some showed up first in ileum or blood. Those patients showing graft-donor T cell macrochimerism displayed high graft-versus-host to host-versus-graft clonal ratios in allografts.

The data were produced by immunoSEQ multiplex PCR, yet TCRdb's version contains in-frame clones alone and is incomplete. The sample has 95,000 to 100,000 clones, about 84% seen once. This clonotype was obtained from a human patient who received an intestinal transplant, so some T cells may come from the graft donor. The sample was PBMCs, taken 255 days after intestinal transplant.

CDR3 DNA sequence: TGTGCCAGCAGTTTGAGGGTCCGAGCCCAGCATTTT. Protein sequence: CASSLRVRAQHF. This chain uses TRBV28 with TRBJ1-5; D not certain. CDR1 is MDHEN, CDR2 SYDVKM, per germline. V shed 3 bases and J shed 11 bases, with 11 bases lying between them. The CDR3 covers 12 residues.